This T cell receptor beta chain was identified in a study of patients and donors after allogeneic stem cell transplantation (dated by TCRdb to the early 2020s). CDR1 and CDR2 (SGDLS, YYNGEE) derive from the germline V gene. The CDR3 runs 16 residues from the cysteine to the phenylalanine. The entry retains the CDR3 DNA only, 48 bases that are in frame from base 1. V is cut by 3 bases and J by 3 bases, and the space between the germline ends is 15 bases. Concerning this clonotype: Its antigen remains unidentified. No base quality values were provided; no much bigger clone lies one nucleotide off.

Receptor libraries were prepared by RT-PCR. Sequencing relied on a NextSeq 550. TCRdb handled the public reads itself, with Q25 trimming in fastp and clone calling in MiXCR, and kept productive beta chains. Rows matching on CDR3 protein sequence are summarized as one entry with the most common DNA and genes. For this sample there are about 960,000 distinct CDR3 sequences; roughly 18% appear just once. Roughly 6% of the sample lies in the top ten. The TCR comes from a human donor who was either an allogeneic HSCT recipient or a stem cell or donor lymphocyte infusion donor (not recorded which). It is not recorded whose cells these are; they may come from a transplant donor. The sequence is built from TRBV9 and TRBJ1-4; the D gene is perhaps TRBD1, from 5 matching bases. Sequenced material: blood, either unsorted or a sorted T cell fraction (not recorded which). The nucleotides are TGTGCCAGCAGCGCTACTGGGGGGTCGGCTAATGAAAAACTGTTTTTT. Translation gives CASSATGGSANEKLFF.